This T cell receptor beta chain was captured in a study of T cells in Graves' hyperthyroidism and ophthalmopathy. No progression to ophthalmopathy during 18 months of follow-up defined stable disease. Each diagnosis drew on symptoms, thyroxine, TRAb, thyroid ultrasound and orbital computed tomography findings. The investigators amplified TCR beta CDR3 regions from RNA transcripts. The HTBI primer set served for first-round RT-PCR of the TCR CDR3. TCRdb redid the calling of the multiplex PCR reads with MiXCR, one entry per CDR3 protein. The repertoire has a few hundred thousand distinct CDR3 sequences, around 42% of them found once; the top ten carry around 8%. Germline CDR1 and CDR2: SGHVS and FQNEAQ. CDR3 length: 13 residues. V was cut by 5 bases and J by 6 bases, with 11 bases left in between.

The sequenced sample consisted of peripheral blood or thyroid tissue (not recorded which). The sequence came from a woman younger than 35 with Graves' hyperthyroidism. V gene TRBV7-8 combines with J gene TRBJ1-5; no reliable D call. The CDR3 region is CASSQGRGQPQHF. The DNA for the CDR3 is TGTGCCAGCAGCCAAGGCAGAGGTCAGCCCCAGCATTTT.